This T cell receptor (beta chain) comes out of a study of technical replicates of blood from several donors. Assay: immunoSEQ multiplex PCR; the TCRdb copy retains only in-frame clones and omits some. The data hold more than 65,000 clones, with just over 95% observed a single time. V lost 4 bases to trimming and J lost 4 bases; unmatched junction nucleotides: 7. The CDR3 contains 16 residues. Germline V gene lookup returns CDR1 SGHNT and CDR2 YYREEE (reference sequence). The specimen was T cells isolated from PBMCs. The TCR sequence derives from a human donor in good health. The gene calls are TRBV5-4 and TRBJ2-1; 11 bases line up with TRBD2. CDR3 coding DNA: TGTGCCAGCAGCCGAGGGACTAGCGGCTATTACAATGAGCAGTTCTTC. Protein: CASSRGTSGYYNEQFF.